The TCR beta chain described here comes from a study of blood T cell repertoires in COVID-19. Study summary: T cells, B-cell-depleted T cells, or PBMCs supplied cDNA or gDNA.

Participants reported their clinical history, and cohort assignment relied on those reports. The authors' processing: Quantification of nucleated cells was approximated via reference gene primer amplification. Profiled with immunoSEQ multiplex PCR; TCRdb holds only in-frame clones, not every one. The DNA gave D and trimming, while V, J and clone size come from that table. The repertoire holds approximately 180,000 clones, around 73% seen once, with approximately 15% in the top ten. Unmatched junction bases numbered 8, after V lost 2 bases and J lost 7 bases. The CDR3 consists of 15 residues. Germline loops: CDR1 MDHEN, CDR2 SYDVKM.

The chain links TRBV28 to TRBJ2-7; 10 bases fit TRBD1. This sequence originates from a woman aged 45-60 years who had recovered from COVID-19. The sample comprised PBMCs or T cells enriched from blood (not recorded which). DNA of the CDR3: TGTGCCAGCAGTTTAGCCGGGACAGGGGTTAGAGAGCAGTACTTC. This codes for CASSLAGTGVREQYF.